The sequence of this T cell receptor beta chain was determined in a study of human T cells and chemical hapten exposure. Whole-study results and caveats: The study found that DPC sensitization did not change TCRs above 1 in 1000 frequency.

The time point here: pre-sensitization, week 0. Specified treatment: therapeutic diphenylcyclopropenone sensitization with weekly scalp DPC. A single record per CDR3 protein comes from TCRdb applying MiXCR to the RACE reads. The table records more than 80,000 distinct CDR3 sequences, 12% of them present only once. Germline loops: CDR1 MNHEY, CDR2 SVGEGT. This CDR3 has 13 amino acids. Trimming left V 6 bases short and J 4 bases short, with 12 bases between. There are many counts of this clonotype. Its antigen is not identified. The source material was whole blood, sampled in connection with sensitization to the hapten diphenylcyclopropenone (DPC). The sequence was obtained from a woman aged 45-65 years with alopecia areata. Some clones in this sample may be carry-over from other donors' samples. This rearrangement joins TRBV6-2 or TRBV6-3 to TRBJ1-1; the D gene is possibly TRBD1 (6 bases). CDR3 nucleotide sequence: TGTGCCAGCAGACAGGGTAGGCTCACTGAAGCTTTCTTT. Protein product: CASRQGRLTEAFF.